This T cell receptor beta chain was profiled in a study of blood T cell repertoires in COVID-19 (dated by TCRdb to 2020 to 2021). About the study as a whole: Samples from collaborators originated in the United States, Italy and Spain and spanned both the acute and convalescent phases of COVID-19. The material from the prospective study consisted of cDNA or gDNA derived from T cells, B-cell-depleted T cells, or PBMCs. Deeply sampled blood TCRbeta repertoires from subjects exposed to, actively infected with, or recovered from COVID-19 were included in the dataset. The repertoires were released in a freely available public database meant as a resource for research on the immune response to SARS-CoV-2. The samples were drawn from the first 160 participants of the ongoing ImmuneRACE study and from 950 to 1,500 subjects provided by 6 global collaborators. A de-identified subject ID, COVID-19 status, age in years and sex were almost always included in the sample metadata. Where available, HLA class I and class II types were taken from metadata supplied by the sample provider and were not determined by assay-based typing.

The study at large found these results: The amount of clinical and demographic metadata varied by source and participant and was provided uncurated.

Each collaborating institution followed its own protocols to collect whole blood in K2EDTA tubes. For TCRbeta analysis, collaborators shipped samples as frozen whole blood, isolated PBMCs, or DNA extracted from either of those sample types. Spanning cysteine to phenylalanine, the CDR3 consists of 13 amino acids. Here the CDR3 DNA is all that survives: 39 bases in frame from base 1. The junction carries 7 bases between V and J, which are trimmed by 4 bases and 3 bases respectively. CDR1 and CDR2 are drawn from the germline V gene: SQVTM, ANQGSEA. As regards this clone: Its target antigen remains unknown. Base quality data are lacking; no much larger clone is found one base away.

TCRbeta CDR3 regions were amplified from genomic DNA by means of the immunoSEQ Assay, a bias-controlled multiplex PCR. Per the authors' processing: The number of nucleated cells in each sample was estimated by amplification of reference gene primers within the assay. To quantify the absolute abundance of each unique TCRbeta CDR3 rearrangement, sequence reads were collapsed and filtered. For each sample, productive Simpson clonality was calculated as the square root of Simpson's diversity index across productive rearrangements. TCRdb provides this immuneACCESS table in a form limited to in-frame rearrangements. Some clones are lacking; in checked studies, under half of them reflect an unresolved V gene, and why the rest are absent is not known. V and J calls and clone size are given by that table; D and trimming were obtained from the DNA. A total of roughly 49,000 clones appear in this sample, around 86% of them only once. Over 5.5% of the sample comes from the top ten.

The TCR comes from a middle-aged man with active COVID-19. Rearrangement joined TRBV29-1 to TRBJ2-6, with TRBD1 perhaps the D gene, on 5 matching bases. Sequenced input: peripheral blood. Here the CDR3 is given as CSVGGGGANVLTF. The base sequence is TGCAGCGTTGGGGGCGGTGGGGCCAACGTCCTGACTTTC.